The 23 T cell receptor beta chains presented below share a single source sample, sequenced in a study of T cells after yellow fever vaccination. Via MiXCR, TCRdb re-called the 5' RACE reads, giving one row per CDR3 protein. The sample shows 200,000 to 300,000 distinct CDR3 sequences, around 3.5% of them seen only once. Sample: PBMCs, taken 15 days after the yellow fever booster vaccination. The receptors here all came from a young man who received the YFV17D yellow fever vaccine.

This clonotype was found many times. The J gene is TRBJ2-5, the V gene TRBV24-1; D is undetermined. The CDR3 is 15 amino acids. Looked up from germline, CDR1 is KGHDR and CDR2 is SFDVKD. V shed 5 bases and J shed 0 bases, with 12 bases lying between them. The CDR3 DNA reads TGTGCCACCAGTGGGATGGGAATCGACCAAGAGACCCAGTACTTC. Protein: CATSGMGIDQETQYF.

The V and J genes are TRBV5-6 and TRBJ2-3, with D maybe TRBD1 (6 bases). The CDR3 is 13 amino acids. V was clipped by 3 bases and J by 5 bases, with 10 bases between them. Germline CDR1 and CDR2: SGHDT and YYEEEE. The CDR3 sequence is CASSSQGIDTQYF. The CDR3 nucleotides are TGTGCCAGCAGCTCCCAGGGGATAGATACGCAGTATTTT.

In this sample, this clonotype turned up many times. The chain is built from TRBV5-1 and TRBJ2-2, with TRBD2 matching 8 bases. This CDR3 spans 15 amino acids. Germline CDR1 and CDR2: SGHRS and YFSETQ. Trimming cost V 1 base and J 5 bases; bases outside gene matches: 4. CDR3 loop: CASSLTTGGTGELFF. CDR3 in DNA: TGCGCCAGCAGCTTGACGACGGGGGGGACCGGGGAGCTGTTTTTT.

This clonotype has ten or more counts. V is TRBV7-6 and J is TRBJ2-3; 9 bases are shared with TRBD2. The CDR3 consists of 14 residues. Germline CDR1 SGHVS, CDR2 FNYEAQ. The V segment lost 8 bases and the J segment 6 bases; nucleotides outside the gene matches: 9. CDR3 DNA: TGTGCCAGCTCCCCGGGACTAGCAGCTGATACGCAGTATTTT. Its translation: CASSPGLAADTQYF.

This clonotype was seen ten or more times. The chain uses TRBV29-1 and TRBJ1-1; 7 bases map to TRBD1. The CDR3 has 13 amino acids. V gave up 4 bases and J gave up 4 bases; unmatched junction bases: 6. CDR1 is SQVTM, CDR2 ANQGSEA, per germline. For the CDR3, the DNA is TGCAGCGTTGCCCCCAGGGGGGGCACTGAAGCTTTCTTT. As protein: CSVAPRGGTEAFF. Filled out from reference TRBV29-1 and TRBJ1-1, the complete variable domain reads SAVISQKPSRDICQRGTSLTIQCQVDSQVTMMFWYRQQPGQSLTLIATANQGSEATYESGFVIDKFPISRPNLTFSTLTVSNMSPEDSSIYLCSVAPRGGTEAFFGQGTRLTVV.

This clonotype was counted at least ten times. This chain uses TRBV2 with TRBJ1-4, with a possible D match to TRBD1 (5 bases). This CDR3 contains 13 residues. The V end was cut by 4 bases, the J end by 8 bases, with 11 bases between. Germline V lookup: CDR1 SNHLY, CDR2 FYNNEI. CDR3 in amino acids: CASSVRGGEKLFF. The CDR3 DNA is TGTGCCAGCAGTGTGAGGGGTGGCGAAAAACTGTTTTTT.

By frequency in the sample, this clonotype is medium-sized. This chain uses TRBV10-3 with TRBJ2-6; D is possibly TRBD1 (5 bases). The CDR3 extends over 14 amino acids. Between the trimmed V and J ends, which lost 2 bases and 12 bases, there was a span of 14 bases. Germline V gives CDR1 ENHRY, CDR2 SYGVKD. In DNA form, the CDR3 reads TGTGCCATCAGTGAGCCTAGGGCAGGGTTCGTCCTGACTTTC. Its protein product is CAISEPRAGFVLTF.

There are many counts of this clonotype. The chain joins TRBV20-1 to TRBJ2-1; D may match TRBD1 or TRBD2 (6 bases each). The CDR3 totals 18 residues. Deletions cut 0 bases from V and 1 base from J, with 19 bases between. Germline V lookup: CDR1 DFQATT, CDR2 SNEGSKA (reference sequence). In DNA, the CDR3 is TGCAGTGCTAGAGATTACAGGGAAGTGGGGGGTTCCTACAATGAGCAGTTCTTC. This gives the protein CSARDYREVGGSYNEQFF.

Many counts were recorded for this clonotype. The chain couples TRBV11-2 to TRBJ1-6; D might be TRBD1 (5 bases). V dropped 7 bases and J dropped 6 bases, with 10 bases sitting between them. There are 13 residues in the CDR3. Germline V CDR1 and CDR2: SGHAT, FQNNGV. The CDR3 bases are TGTGCCAGCACGGGGGACTTTAATTCACCCCTCCACTTT. It specifies CASTGDFNSPLHF.

This clonotype turned up a few times. V gene TRBV5-4 combines with J gene TRBJ2-7; D possibly corresponds to TRBD2 (6 bases). The CDR3 contains 15 residues. The V gene's germline CDR1 is SGHNT and CDR2 YYREEE (reference sequence). Trimming took off 2 bases at V and 10 bases at J, with 22 bases between the two ends. The CDR3 here is CASSFGGSGNSNQYV. The CDR3 bases are TGTGCCAGCAGCTTTGGGGGGTCCGGGAACTCGAACCAGTACGTC.

There are many counts of this clonotype. The chain combines TRBV7-2 with TRBJ2-7; no definite D call. Germline V gives CDR1 SGHTA, CDR2 FQGNSA. Trimming removed 5 bases at V and 4 bases at J, with 15 bases between. This CDR3 region has 14 residues. The CDR3 nucleotides read TGTGCCAGCAGCCTAGACTGGCCTGTTTACGAGCAGTACTTC. Protein product: CASSLDWPVYEQYF.

A word on this clonotype: It may be a read error: a sequence one base away is much more abundant. The CDR3 spells CASRFQGRNRPQHF. CDR3 sequence (DNA): TGTGCCAGCCGATTTCAGGGACGCAATCGGCCCCAGCATTTT. The gene calls are TRBV12-3 or TRBV12-4 and TRBJ1-5; D may be TRBD1 (5 bases). The CDR3 extends over 14 amino acids.

This clonotype was counted many times. This rearrangement joins TRBV9 to TRBJ1-4; possibly TRBD1 for D (5 bases). Germline V gene sequence: CDR1 SGDLS, CDR2 YYNGEE. V was shortened by 0 bases and J by 6 bases, with 12 bases between the two germline ends. The CDR3 is 15 amino acids. The DNA for the CDR3 is TGTGCCAGCAGCGTAGGCGGGGGGTTTGATGAAAAACTGTTTTTT. This translates into CASSVGGGFDEKLFF.

This clonotype appeared many times. The chain uses TRBV29-1 and TRBJ2-5; D is undetermined. Per germline, CDR1 SQVTM and CDR2 ANQGSEA. The CDR3 loop spans 14 amino acids. The germline V and J ends were trimmed by 3 bases and 2 bases, with 13 bases remaining between them. In DNA form, the CDR3 reads TGCAGCGTTGAGCAGGCCTCATGGCAAGAGACCCAGTACTTC. It specifies CSVEQASWQETQYF.

This clonotype was seen repeatedly, ten times or more. CDR3 nucleotides: TGTGCCAGCAGAGCACGACTAGCGGGGGCCATTAGAATGCCTGGGGCCAACGTCCTGACTTTC. Residues: CASRARLAGAIRMPGANVLTF. The chain employs TRBV7-9 and TRBJ2-6, with 12 bases lining up with TRBD2. V lost 6 bases and J lost 2; bases outside the gene matches: 17. The V gene's germline CDR1 is SEHNR and CDR2 FQNEAQ (reference sequence). This CDR3 has 21 amino acids.

This clonotype showed up many times. V is TRBV7-2 and J is TRBJ1-5; 9 positions match TRBD1. This CDR3 is built from 16 residues. Germline lookup yields CDR1 SGHTA and CDR2 FQGNSA. The V segment lost 3 bases and the J segment 1 base; nucleotides outside the gene matches: 4. This CDR3 reads CASSFTGQGSNQPQHF. CDR3 DNA sequence: TGTGCCAGCAGCTTCACAGGACAGGGGAGCAATCAGCCCCAGCATTTT.

This clonotype has a count of ten or more. The chain has TRBV21-1 and TRBJ2-2. TRBV21-1 is recorded as a pseudogene. CDR3 length equals 15 residues. The CDR3 loop is CASSKEARNTGELFF. In DNA form, the CDR3 reads TGTGCCAGCAGCAAAGAAGCGCGCAACACCGGGGAGCTGTTTTTT.

This clonotype was counted at least ten times. This sequence joins TRBV20-1 and TRBJ2-1; 7 bases are a match to TRBD2. The germline V gene has CDR1 DFQATT and CDR2 SNEGSKA (reference sequence). The CDR3 sequence is 14 residues long. After removal of 5 bases from V and 2 bases from J, the junction contained 6 bases not matched to a gene. CDR3 sequence (DNA): TGCAGTGCTGGAGCGGGGCCTCCCTACAATGAGCAGTTCTTC. Amino acids: CSAGAGPPYNEQFF.

In regard to this clonotype: A much more abundant neighbour one base away suggests this may be a read error. The chain is built from TRBV20-1 and TRBJ1-2; D is perhaps TRBD1 (5 bases). Trimming removed 2 bases from V and 4 bases from J, with 8 bases in between. The germline V gene encodes CDR1 DFQATT and CDR2 SNEGSKA (reference sequence). The CDR3 extends over 12 amino acids. CDR3 loop: CSARQGRYGYTF. As DNA, the CDR3 is TGCAGTGCTAGACAGGGCCGCTATGGCTACACCTTC.

This clonotype has a count of ten or more. CDR3 in DNA: TGCAGTGTTAGGGGGACAGCCGAAGGCACTGAGCAGTTCTTC. Translation gives CSVRGTAEGTEQFF. The chain uses TRBV20-1 and TRBJ2-1; TRBD1 aligns across 7 bases. The trim removed 7 bases at V and 9 bases at J, leaving 15 bases unmatched. CDR1 DFQATT and CDR2 SNEGSKA come from the germline V gene (reference sequence). This CDR3 spans 14 amino acids.

The table lists this clonotype with many counts. This chain connects TRBV11-3 to TRBJ2-1; 8 bases agree with TRBD2. CDR1 is SGHNT and CDR2 is YENEEA in the germline V gene. With 4 bases clipped from V and 2 bases from J, the junction kept 4 bases outside the gene matches. This CDR3 region has 15 residues. CDR3 coding DNA: TGTGCCAGCAGCTGGGGCGGGGGGCCCTACAATGAGCAGTTCTTC. This encodes CASSWGGGPYNEQFF.

This clonotype was seen ten or more times. This rearrangement joins TRBV7-8 to TRBJ1-1; 8 bases are shared with TRBD1. Germline lookup yields CDR1 SGHVS and CDR2 FQNEAQ. This CDR3 contains 14 residues. Germline trimming cut 3 bases from V and 1 base from J; bases unmatched to any gene: 1. CDR3 DNA: TGTGCCAGCAGCTTTACAGGGGGGAACACTGAAGCTTTCTTT. Amino acid sequence: CASSFTGGNTEAFF.

This clonotype was observed many times. The chain joins TRBV25-1 to TRBJ1-6; the D gene is possibly TRBD1 (5 bases). The CDR3 covers 13 residues. V gave up 5 bases and J gave up 14 bases, with 16 bases separating them. Germline V CDR1 and CDR2: MGHDK, SYGVNS. The CDR3 nucleotides are TGTGCCAGCAGTTCCGCGGGGGACGCGGCCCTCCACTTT. The encoded protein is CASSSAGDAALHF.